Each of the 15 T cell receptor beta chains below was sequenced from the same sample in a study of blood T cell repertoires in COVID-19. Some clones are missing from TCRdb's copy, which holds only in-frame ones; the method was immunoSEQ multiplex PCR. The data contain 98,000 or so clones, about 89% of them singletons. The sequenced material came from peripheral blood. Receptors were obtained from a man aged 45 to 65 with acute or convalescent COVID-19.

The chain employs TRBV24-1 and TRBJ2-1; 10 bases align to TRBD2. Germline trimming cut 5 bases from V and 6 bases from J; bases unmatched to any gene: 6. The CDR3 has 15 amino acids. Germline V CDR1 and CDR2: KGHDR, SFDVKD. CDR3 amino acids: CATSGTSGHPNEQFF. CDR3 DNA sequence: TGTGCCACCAGTGGGACTAGCGGCCACCCCAATGAGCAGTTCTTC.

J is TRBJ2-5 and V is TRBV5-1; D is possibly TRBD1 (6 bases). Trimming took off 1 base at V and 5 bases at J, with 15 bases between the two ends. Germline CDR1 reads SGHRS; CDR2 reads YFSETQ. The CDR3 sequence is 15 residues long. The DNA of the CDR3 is TGCGCCAGCAGCTTGACAGGGAACCTTCGGGAGACCCAGTACTTC. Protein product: CASSLTGNLRETQYF.

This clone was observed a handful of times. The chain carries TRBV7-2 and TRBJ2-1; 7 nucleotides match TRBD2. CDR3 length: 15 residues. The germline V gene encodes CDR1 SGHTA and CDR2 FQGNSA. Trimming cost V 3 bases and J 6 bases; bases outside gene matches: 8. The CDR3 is CASSLFQRDSNEQFF. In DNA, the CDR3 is TGTGCCAGCAGCTTGTTCCAGCGGGATAGCAATGAGCAGTTCTTC.

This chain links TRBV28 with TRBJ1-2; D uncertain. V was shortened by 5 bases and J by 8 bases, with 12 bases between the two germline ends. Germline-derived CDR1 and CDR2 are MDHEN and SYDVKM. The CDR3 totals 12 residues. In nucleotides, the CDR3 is TGTGCCAGCAGTCCCCAAAACGGGGGCTACACCTTC. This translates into CASSPQNGGYTF.

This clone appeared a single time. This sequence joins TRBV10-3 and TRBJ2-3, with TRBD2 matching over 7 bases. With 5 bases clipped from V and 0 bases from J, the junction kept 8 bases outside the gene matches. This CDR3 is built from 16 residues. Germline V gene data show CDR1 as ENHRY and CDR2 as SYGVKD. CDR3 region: CAISRPPSGSTDTQYF. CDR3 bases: TGTGCCATCAGTCGGCCCCCTAGCGGTAGCACAGATACGCAGTATTTT.

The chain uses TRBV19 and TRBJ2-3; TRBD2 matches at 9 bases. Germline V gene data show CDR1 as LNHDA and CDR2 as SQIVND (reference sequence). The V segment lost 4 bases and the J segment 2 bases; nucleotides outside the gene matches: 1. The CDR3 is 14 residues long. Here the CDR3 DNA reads TGTGCCAGTAGTACGGGACTAGCCACAGATACGCAGTATTTT. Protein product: CASSTGLATDTQYF.

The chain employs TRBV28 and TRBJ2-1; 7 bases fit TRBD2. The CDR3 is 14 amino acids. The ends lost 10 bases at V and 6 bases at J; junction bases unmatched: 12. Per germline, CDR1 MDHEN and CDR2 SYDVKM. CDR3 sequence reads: CATVSREKFNEQFF. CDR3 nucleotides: TGTGCCACCGTTTCGCGGGAGAAGTTCAATGAGCAGTTCTTC.

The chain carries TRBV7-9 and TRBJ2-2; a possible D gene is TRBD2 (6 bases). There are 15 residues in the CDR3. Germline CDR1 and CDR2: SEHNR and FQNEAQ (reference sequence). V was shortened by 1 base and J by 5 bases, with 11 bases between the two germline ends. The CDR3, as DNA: TGTGCCAGCAGCTTAGGGAGGGCCGGGACCGGGGAGCTGTTTTTT. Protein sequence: CASSLGRAGTGELFF.

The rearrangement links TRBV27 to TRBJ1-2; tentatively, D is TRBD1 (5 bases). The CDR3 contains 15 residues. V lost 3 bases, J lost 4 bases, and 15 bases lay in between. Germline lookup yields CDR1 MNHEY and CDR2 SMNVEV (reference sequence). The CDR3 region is CASSFSSGLGYGYTF. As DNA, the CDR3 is TGTGCCAGCAGTTTCAGTTCAGGGTTGGGCTATGGCTACACCTTC.

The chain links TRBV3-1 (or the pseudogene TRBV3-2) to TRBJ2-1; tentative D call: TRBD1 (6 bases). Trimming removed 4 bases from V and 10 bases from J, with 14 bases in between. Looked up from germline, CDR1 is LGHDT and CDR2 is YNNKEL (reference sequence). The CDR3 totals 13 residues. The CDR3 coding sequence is TGTGCCAGCAGCCCTGCCCTAGGGGGAGAGCAGTTCTTC. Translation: CASSPALGGEQFF.

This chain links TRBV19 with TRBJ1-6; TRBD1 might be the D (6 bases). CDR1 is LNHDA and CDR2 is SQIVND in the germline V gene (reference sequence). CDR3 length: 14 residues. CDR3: CGSTSRGNNSPLHF. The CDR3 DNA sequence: TGTGGAAGTACGTCCAGGGGAAATAATTCACCCCTCCACTTT. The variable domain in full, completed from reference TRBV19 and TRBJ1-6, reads DGGITQSPKYLFRKEGQNVTLSCEQNLNHDAMYWYRQDPGQGLRLIYYSQIVNDFQKGDIAEGYSVSREKKESFPLTVTSAQKNPTAFYLCGSTSRGNNSPLHFGNGTRLTVT.

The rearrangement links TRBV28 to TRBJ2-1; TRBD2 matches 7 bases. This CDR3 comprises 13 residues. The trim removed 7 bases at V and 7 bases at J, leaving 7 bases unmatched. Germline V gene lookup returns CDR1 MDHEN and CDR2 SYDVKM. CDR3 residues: CASTGTTQNEQFF. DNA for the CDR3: TGTGCCAGCACGGGGACTACTCAAAATGAGCAGTTCTTC.

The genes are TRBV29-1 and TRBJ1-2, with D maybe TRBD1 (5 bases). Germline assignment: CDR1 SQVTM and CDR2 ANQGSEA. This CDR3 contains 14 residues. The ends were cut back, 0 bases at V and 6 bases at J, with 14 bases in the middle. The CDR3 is CSVEDWGGRDGYTF. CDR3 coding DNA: TGCAGCGTTGAAGATTGGGGGGGGAGAGATGGCTACACCTTC.

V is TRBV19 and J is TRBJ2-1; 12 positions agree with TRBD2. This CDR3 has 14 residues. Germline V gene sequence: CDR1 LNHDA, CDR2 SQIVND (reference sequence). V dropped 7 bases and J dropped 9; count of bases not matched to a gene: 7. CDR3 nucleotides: TGTGCCAGTACCCAACTAGCGGGAGGTGGTGAGCAGTTCTTC. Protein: CASTQLAGGGEQFF.

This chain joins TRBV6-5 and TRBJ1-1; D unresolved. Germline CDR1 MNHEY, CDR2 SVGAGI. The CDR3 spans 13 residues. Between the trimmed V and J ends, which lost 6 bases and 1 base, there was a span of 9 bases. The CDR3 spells CASSLSGNTEAFF. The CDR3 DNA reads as TGTGCCAGCAGCCTAAGCGGGAACACTGAAGCTTTCTTT.